A selection of T cell receptor beta chains follows, all from one sample in a study of lymphopenia after photon versus proton radiotherapy. Data came from immunoSEQ multiplex PCR; TCRdb stores just in-frame clones and leaves some out. Of around 29,000 clones listed, 84% are singletons. The sequencing here drew on peripheral blood, taken from a patient treated with proton-based radiotherapy. The source is a woman aged 70 to 79 with pancreatic cancer. CDR3s include the opening cysteine and the closing phenylalanine or tryptophan. Each record gives: V gene, J gene, clone size, D gene, CDR3 protein, CDR3 DNA. D genes are given only for firm matches. For some rows the clone size is stated as once, few or many, or as a class when expanded; others skip it.

V: TRBV7-9
J: TRBJ2-7
size: -
D: TRBD1
CDR3: CASSPGTGGTYEQYF
DNA: TGTGCCAGCAGCCCAGGGACAGGGGGGACCTACGAGCAGTACTTC

V: TRBV19
J: TRBJ1-2
size: -
D: TRBD1
CDR3: CASSPAQKTGVINTF
DNA: TGTGCCAGTAGTCCCGCACAAAAGACAGGGGTTATCAACACCTTC

V: TRBV29-1
J: TRBJ1-2
size: -
D: -
CDR3: CSVPGYTF
DNA: TGCAGCGTGCCTGGCTACACCTTC

V: TRBV30
J: TRBJ2-7
size: -
D: -
CDR3: CAWRGTTQTYEQYF
DNA: TGTGCCTGGAGGGGGACAACCCAGACCTACGAGCAGTACTTC

V: TRBV13
J: TRBJ1-1
size: few
D: -
CDR3: CASSSYNTEAFF
DNA: TGTGCCAGCAGCTCCTACAACACTGAAGCTTTCTTT

V: TRBV27
J: TRBJ2-7
size: large
D: -
CDR3: CASSLVSGEQYF
DNA: TGTGCCAGCAGTTTAGTATCTGGCGAGCAGTACTTC

V: TRBV12-5
J: TRBJ2-1
size: -
D: -
CDR3: CASGFFTGVGDEQFF
DNA: TGTGCTAGTGGTTTTTTTACGGGTGTCGGGGATGAGCAGTTCTTC

V: TRBV19
J: TRBJ2-1
size: -
D: TRBD2
CDR3: CASSTEGLAGGVGQFF
DNA: TGTGCCAGTAGTACCGAGGGACTAGCGGGAGGTGTTGGGCAGTTCTTC

V: TRBV20-1
J: TRBJ2-7
size: -
D: -
CDR3: CSASTGEQYF
DNA: TGCAGTGCGTCGACTGGCGAGCAGTACTTC

V: TRBV5-4
J: TRBJ2-2
size: few
D: TRBD2
CDR3: CASRTSGTNTGELFF
DNA: TGTGCCAGCAGGACTAGCGGGACGAACACCGGGGAGCTGTTTTTT

V: TRBV5-1
J: TRBJ1-4
size: -
D: -
CDR3: CASSSTATNEKLFF
DNA: TGCGCCAGCAGCTCGACGGCAACTAATGAAAAACTGTTTTTT